The entry below gives a single T cell receptor (beta chain) sequence along with its context. The antigen is undetermined. The repertoire was sequenced with immunoSEQ multiplex PCR; TCRdb's copy has only in-frame clones and lacks some. The sample has about 680,000 clones, approximately 88% seen once; the top ten hold roughly 1.5%. The sample originates from a study of Ad26.COV2.S vaccination and SARS-CoV-2 variants. Treatment described: around 19 received Ad26.COV2.S at low or high dose, single or two shots; five or six received placebo; per-sample allocation not given. Sampling happened 63 days after the first vaccine or placebo injection. This CDR3 is built from 14 residues. CDR1 is SGHVS and CDR2 is FQNEAQ in the germline V gene. Trimming at V came to 3 bases and at J to 9 bases, leaving 8 bases not matched to a gene. The study's findings and limits: Measurements of TCR breadth and depth may have given underestimates of the total T cell responses.

This receptor was identified in a person aged 18-65 years who received the Ad26.COV2.S COVID-19 vaccine or a placebo. The specimen was peripheral blood, collected in a trial of Ad26.COV2.S vaccine versus placebo. The chain employs TRBV7-8 and TRBJ2-1, with TRBD2 matching 7 bases. Here the CDR3 DNA reads TGTGCCAGCAGCTTCCGCGGGAGTGCAGGTGAGCAGTTCTTC. Amino acids: CASSFRGSAGEQFF. The whole variable domain, filled in from reference TRBV7-8 and TRBJ2-1, reads GAGVSQSPRYKVAKRGQDVALRCDPISGHVSLFWYQQALGQGPEFLTYFQNEAQLDKSGLPSDRFFAERPEGSVSTLKIQRTQQEDSAVYLCASSFRGSAGEQFFGPGTRLTVL.